This paragraph covers one T cell receptor beta chain sequence. Its cognate antigen is unknown. Unique molecular identifiers featured in how the TCRbeta library was prepared. TCRdb redid the calling of the PCR reads with MiXCR, one entry per CDR3 protein. The table shows 800,000 to 1,000,000 distinct CDR3 sequences, with under 30% occurring only once. This specimen belongs to a study of T-cell reconstitution after alpha-beta-depleted transplantation in children. Germline V CDR1 and CDR2: SGHRS, YFSETQ. V lost 4 bases, J lost 0 bases, and 14 bases lay in between. CDR3 length: 15 amino acids. Study-wide results and limits: From surviving recipient T cells and thymic progenitors came the high day-60 TCRbeta diversity observed in some patients. Reported findings indicate that, about two months after transplant, alpha-beta T cells came from several hundred expanded clones, which were derived from non-depleted graft cells.

The sequencing here drew on PBMCs, mostly from graft donor cells, taken 360 days after TCRalphabeta/CD19-depleted stem cell transplant. This sequence originates from a boy under three years old who had a stem cell transplant for SCID, so the T cells may come from the graft donor. The genes are TRBV5-1 and TRBJ2-7; D tentatively fits TRBD1 or TRBD2 (5 bases each). This CDR3 is CASSLGVSGSYEQYF. The CDR3 region has the DNA TGCGCCAGCAGCCTGGGGGTCAGCGGCTCCTACGAGCAGTACTTC.